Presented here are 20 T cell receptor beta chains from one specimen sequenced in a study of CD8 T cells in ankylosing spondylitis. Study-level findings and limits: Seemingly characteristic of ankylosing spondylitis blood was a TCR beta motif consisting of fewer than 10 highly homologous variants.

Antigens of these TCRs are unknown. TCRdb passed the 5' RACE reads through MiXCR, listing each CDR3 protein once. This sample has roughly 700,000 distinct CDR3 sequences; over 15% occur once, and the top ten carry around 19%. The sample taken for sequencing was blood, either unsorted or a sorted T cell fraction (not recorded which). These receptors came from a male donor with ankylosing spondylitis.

This CDR3 is CASSQDWSGGPDQETQYF. DNA for the CDR3: TGTGCCAGCAGCCAAGACTGGTCGGGAGGGCCTGACCAAGAGACCCAGTACTTC. This chain connects TRBV4-2 to TRBJ2-5; 8 nucleotides agree with TRBD2. Trimming took 0 bases from V and 0 from J; bases not matched to a gene: 9. This CDR3 has 18 amino acids. Germline CDR1 and CDR2: LGHNA and YNFKEQ.

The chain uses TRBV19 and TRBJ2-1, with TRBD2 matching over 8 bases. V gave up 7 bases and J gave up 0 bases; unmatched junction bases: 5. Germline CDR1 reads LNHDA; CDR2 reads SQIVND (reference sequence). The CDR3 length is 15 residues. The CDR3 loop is CASKLADLSYNEQFF. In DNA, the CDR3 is TGTGCCAGTAAACTAGCGGACCTCTCCTACAATGAGCAGTTCTTC.

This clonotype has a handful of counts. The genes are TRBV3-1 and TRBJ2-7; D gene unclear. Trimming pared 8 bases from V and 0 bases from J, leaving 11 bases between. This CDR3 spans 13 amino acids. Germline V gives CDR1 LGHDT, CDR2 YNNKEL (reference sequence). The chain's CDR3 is CASRGLSSYEQYF. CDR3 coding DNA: TGTGCCAGCCGAGGCTTAAGCTCCTACGAGCAGTACTTC.

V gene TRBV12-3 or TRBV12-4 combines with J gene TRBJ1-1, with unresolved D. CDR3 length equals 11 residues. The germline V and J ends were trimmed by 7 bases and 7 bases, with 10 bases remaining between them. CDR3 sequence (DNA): TGTGCCAGCACCACACTTGGTGAAGCTTTCTTT. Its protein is CASTTLGEAFF.

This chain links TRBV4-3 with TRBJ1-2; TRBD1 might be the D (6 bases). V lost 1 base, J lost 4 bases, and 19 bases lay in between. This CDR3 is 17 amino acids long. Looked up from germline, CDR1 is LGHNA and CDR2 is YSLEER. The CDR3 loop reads CASSQGRDTLLAYGYTF. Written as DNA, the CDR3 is TGCGCCAGCAGCCAAGGCCGGGACACTCTTTTAGCCTATGGCTACACCTTC.

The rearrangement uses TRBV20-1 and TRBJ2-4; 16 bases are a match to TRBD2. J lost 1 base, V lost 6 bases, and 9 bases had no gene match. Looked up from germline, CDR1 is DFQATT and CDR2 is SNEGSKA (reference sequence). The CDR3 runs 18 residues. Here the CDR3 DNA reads TGCAGTGCGCCACCGGGGACTAGCGGGGGGGCGGCCAAAAACATTCAGTACTTC. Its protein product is CSAPPGTSGGAAKNIQYF.

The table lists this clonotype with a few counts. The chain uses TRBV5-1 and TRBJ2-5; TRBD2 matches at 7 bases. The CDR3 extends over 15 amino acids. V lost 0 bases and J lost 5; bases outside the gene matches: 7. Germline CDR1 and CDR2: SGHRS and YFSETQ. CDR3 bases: TGCGCCAGCAGCTTGGAAGGGACTACTCGGGAGACCCAGTACTTC. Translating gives CASSLEGTTRETQYF.

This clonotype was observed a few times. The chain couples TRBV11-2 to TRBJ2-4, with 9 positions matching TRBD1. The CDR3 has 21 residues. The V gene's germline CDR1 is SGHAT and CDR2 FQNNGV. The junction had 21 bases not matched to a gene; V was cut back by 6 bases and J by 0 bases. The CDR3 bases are TGTGCCAGCAGACTGGCGTCGGGACAGGGAAGTCCAAATCGAGCCAAAAACATTCAGTACTTC. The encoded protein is CASRLASGQGSPNRAKNIQYF.

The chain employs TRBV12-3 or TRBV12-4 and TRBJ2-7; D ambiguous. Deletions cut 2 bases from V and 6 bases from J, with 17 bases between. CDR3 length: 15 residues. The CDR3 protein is CASSLLRTEPREQYF. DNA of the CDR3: TGTGCCAGCAGTTTACTCCGGACGGAGCCCCGCGAGCAGTACTTC.

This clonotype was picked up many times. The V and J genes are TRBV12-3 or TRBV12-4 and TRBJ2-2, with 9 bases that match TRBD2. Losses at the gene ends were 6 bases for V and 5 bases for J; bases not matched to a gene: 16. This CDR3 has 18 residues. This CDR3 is CASSSPGGSGSTTGELFF. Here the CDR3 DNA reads TGTGCCAGCAGCTCCCCGGGTGGTAGCGGGAGTACTACCGGGGAGCTGTTTTTT.

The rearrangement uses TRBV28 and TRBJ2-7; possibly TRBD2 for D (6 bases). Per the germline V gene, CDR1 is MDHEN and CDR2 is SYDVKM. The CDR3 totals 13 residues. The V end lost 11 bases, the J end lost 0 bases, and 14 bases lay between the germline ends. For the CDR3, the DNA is TGTGCCTGTCAGGGAGGAACCTCCTACGAGCAGTACTTC. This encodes CACQGGTSYEQYF.

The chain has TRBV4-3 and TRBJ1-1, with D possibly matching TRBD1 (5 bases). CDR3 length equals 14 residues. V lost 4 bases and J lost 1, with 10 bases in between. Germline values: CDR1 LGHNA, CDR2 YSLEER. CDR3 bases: TGCGCCAGCAGCCTAAGACAGAGGAACACTGAAGCTTTCTTT. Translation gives CASSLRQRNTEAFF.

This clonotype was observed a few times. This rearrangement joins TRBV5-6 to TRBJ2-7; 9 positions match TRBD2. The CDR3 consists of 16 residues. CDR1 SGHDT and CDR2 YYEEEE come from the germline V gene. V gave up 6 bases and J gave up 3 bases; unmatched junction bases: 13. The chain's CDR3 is CASNQFSGSSNYEQYF. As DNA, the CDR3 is TGTGCCAGCAATCAATTTAGCGGGAGTTCTAACTACGAGCAGTACTTC.

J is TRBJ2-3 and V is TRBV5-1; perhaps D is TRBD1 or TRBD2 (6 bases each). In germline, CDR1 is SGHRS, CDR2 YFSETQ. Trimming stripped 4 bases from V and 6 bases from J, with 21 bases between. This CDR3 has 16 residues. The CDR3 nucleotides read TGCGCCAGCAGCCCGGATACCGGGGGCACATGGGATACGCAGTATTTT. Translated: CASSPDTGGTWDTQYF.

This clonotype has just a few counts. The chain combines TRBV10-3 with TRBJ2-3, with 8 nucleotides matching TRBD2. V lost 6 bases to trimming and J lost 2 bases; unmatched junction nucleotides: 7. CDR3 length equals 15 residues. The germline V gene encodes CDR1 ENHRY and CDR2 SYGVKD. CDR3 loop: CAISPGTSDTDTQYF. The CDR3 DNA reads TGTGCCATCAGCCCCGGGACTAGTGACACAGATACGCAGTATTTT.

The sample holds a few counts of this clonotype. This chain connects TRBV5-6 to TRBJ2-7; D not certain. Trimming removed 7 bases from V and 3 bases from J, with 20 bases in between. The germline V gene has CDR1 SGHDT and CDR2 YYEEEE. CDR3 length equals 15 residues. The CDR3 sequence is CASLAFRLGDYEQYF. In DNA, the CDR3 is TGTGCCAGCCTCGCCTTTCGGTTAGGCGACTACGAGCAGTACTTC.

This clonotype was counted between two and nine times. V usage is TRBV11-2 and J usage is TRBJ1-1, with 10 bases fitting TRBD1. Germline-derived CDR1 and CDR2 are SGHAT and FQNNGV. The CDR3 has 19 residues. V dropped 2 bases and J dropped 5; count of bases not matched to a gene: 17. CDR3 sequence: CASSLFANAMRQGATEAFF. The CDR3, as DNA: TGTGCCAGCAGCTTATTTGCTAACGCCATGAGACAGGGGGCAACTGAAGCTTTCTTT.

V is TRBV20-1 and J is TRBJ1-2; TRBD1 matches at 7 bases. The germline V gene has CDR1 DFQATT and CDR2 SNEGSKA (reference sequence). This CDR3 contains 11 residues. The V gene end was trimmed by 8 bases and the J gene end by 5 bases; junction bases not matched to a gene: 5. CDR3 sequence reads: CSTNRGYGYTF. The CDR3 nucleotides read TGCAGTACCAACAGGGGATATGGCTACACCTTC.

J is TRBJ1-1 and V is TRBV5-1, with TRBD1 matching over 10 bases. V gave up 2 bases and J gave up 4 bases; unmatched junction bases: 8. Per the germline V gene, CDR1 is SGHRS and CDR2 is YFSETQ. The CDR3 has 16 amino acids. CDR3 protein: CASSLRDRGERTEAFF. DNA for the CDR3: TGCGCCAGCAGCTTAAGGGACAGGGGTGAACGCACTGAAGCTTTCTTT.

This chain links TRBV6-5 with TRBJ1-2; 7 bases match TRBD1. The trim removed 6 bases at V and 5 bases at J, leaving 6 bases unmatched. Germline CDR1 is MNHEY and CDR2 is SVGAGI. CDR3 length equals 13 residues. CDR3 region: CASRYQGGYGYTF. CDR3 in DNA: TGTGCCAGCAGATATCAGGGGGGTTATGGCTACACCTTC.